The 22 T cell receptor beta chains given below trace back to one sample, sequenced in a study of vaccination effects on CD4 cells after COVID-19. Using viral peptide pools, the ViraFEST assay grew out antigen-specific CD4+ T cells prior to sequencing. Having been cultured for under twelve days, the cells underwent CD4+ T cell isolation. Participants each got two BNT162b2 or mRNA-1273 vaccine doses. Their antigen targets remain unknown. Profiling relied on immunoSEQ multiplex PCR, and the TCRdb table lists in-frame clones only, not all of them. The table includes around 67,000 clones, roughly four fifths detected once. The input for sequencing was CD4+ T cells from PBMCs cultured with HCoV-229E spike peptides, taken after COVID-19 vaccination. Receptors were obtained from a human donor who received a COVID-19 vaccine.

The DNA for the CDR3 is TGTGCCACCAGTGATTCCCGGGTCGCAGATACGCAGTATTTT. Its protein product is CATSDSRVADTQYF. The chain employs TRBV24-1 and TRBJ2-3; D remains ambiguous. V dropped 2 bases and J dropped 4 bases, with 9 bases sitting between them. CDR3 length: 14 amino acids. Germline CDR1 is KGHDR and CDR2 is SFDVKD.

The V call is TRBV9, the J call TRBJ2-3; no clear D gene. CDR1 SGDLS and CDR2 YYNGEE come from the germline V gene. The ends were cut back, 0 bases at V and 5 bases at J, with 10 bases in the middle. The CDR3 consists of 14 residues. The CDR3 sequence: CASSVGPTGDTQYF. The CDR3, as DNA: TGTGCCAGCAGCGTAGGCCCAACGGGAGATACGCAGTATTTT.

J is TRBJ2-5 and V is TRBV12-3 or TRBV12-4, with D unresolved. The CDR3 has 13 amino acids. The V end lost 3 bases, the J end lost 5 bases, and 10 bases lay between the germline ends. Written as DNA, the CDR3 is TGTGCCAGCAGTTTTGCGGTTCGGGAGACCCAGTACTTC. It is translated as CASSFAVRETQYF.

The CDR3 protein is CATSDSTGGPTTQYF. In nucleotides, the CDR3 is TGTGCCACCAGTGACTCCACAGGGGGCCCTACGACCCAGTACTTC. The V call is TRBV24-1, the J call TRBJ2-5; 9 bases map to TRBD1. The CDR3 has 15 amino acids. J gave up 7 bases and V 4 bases, and 9 bases lay outside the gene matches. Germline-derived CDR1 and CDR2 are KGHDR and SFDVKD.

This CDR3 reads CASSEGLEAYNEQFF. CDR3 nucleotides: TGTGCCAGCAGTGAAGGACTAGAGGCCTACAATGAGCAGTTCTTC. The chain carries TRBV2 and TRBJ2-1, with D maybe TRBD2 (6 bases). The CDR3 is 15 residues long. Trimming removed 1 base from V and 2 bases from J, with 9 bases in between. Germline assignment: CDR1 SNHLY and CDR2 FYNNEI.

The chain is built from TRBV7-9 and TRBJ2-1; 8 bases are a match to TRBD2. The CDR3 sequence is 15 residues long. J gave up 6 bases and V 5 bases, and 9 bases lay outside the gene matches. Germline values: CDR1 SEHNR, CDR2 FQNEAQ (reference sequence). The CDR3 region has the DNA TGTGCCAGCAGCCCTGTGGCGGGGGGAGGCAATGAGCAGTTCTTC. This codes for CASSPVAGGGNEQFF.

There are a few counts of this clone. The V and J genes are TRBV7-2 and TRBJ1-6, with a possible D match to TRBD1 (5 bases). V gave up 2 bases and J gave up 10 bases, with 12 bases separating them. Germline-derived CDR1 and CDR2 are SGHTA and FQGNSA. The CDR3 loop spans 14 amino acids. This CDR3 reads CASSLQGAPSPLHF. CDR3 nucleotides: TGTGCCAGCAGCTTACAAGGGGCCCCATCACCCCTCCACTTT.

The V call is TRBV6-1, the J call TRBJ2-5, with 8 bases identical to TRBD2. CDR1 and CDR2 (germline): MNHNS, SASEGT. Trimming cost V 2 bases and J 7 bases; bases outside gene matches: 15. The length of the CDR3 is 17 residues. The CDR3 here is CASSESAGSGVRGTQYF. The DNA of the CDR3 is TGTGCCAGCAGTGAAAGCGCTGGTAGCGGGGTCCGGGGGACCCAGTACTTC.

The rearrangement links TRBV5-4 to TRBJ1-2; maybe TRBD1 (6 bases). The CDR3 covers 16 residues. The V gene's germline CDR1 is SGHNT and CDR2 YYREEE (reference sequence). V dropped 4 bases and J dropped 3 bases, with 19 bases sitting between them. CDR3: CASSAGGWGQDYGYTF. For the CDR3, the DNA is TGTGCCAGCAGCGCCGGAGGGTGGGGGCAGGACTATGGCTACACCTTC.

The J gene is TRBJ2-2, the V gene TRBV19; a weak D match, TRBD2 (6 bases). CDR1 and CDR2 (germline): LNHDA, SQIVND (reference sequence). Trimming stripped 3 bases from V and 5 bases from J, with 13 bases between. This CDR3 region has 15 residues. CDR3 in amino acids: CASSIIPSATGELFF. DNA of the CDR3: TGTGCCAGTAGTATTATTCCTAGCGCGACCGGGGAGCTGTTTTTT.

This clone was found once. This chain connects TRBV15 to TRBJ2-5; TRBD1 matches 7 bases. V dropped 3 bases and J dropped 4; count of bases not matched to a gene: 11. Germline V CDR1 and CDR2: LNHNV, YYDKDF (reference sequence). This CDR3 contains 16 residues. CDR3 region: CATSRSPKTGVETQYF. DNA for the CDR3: TGTGCCACCAGCAGGTCCCCAAAAACAGGGGTAGAGACCCAGTACTTC.

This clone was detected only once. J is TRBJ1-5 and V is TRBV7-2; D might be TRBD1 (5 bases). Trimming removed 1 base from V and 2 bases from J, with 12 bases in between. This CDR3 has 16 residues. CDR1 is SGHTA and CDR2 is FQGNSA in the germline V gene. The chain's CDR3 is CASSLDSGAGNQPQHF. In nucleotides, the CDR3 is TGTGCCAGCAGCTTAGATTCCGGGGCGGGCAATCAGCCCCAGCATTTT.

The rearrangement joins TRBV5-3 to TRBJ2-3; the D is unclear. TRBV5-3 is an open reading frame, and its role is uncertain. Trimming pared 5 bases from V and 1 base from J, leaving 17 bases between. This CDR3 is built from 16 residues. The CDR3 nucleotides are TGTGCCAGAAGACCCCCCCGGGTATTCCGCACAGATACGCAGTATTTT. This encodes CARRPPRVFRTDTQYF.

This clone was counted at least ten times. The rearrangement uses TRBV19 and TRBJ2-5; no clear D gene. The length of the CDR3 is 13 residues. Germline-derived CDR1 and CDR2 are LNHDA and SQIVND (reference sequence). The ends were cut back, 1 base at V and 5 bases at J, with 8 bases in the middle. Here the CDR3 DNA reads TGTGCCAGTAGTATAGGAATGTGGGAGACCCAGTACTTC. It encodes CASSIGMWETQYF.

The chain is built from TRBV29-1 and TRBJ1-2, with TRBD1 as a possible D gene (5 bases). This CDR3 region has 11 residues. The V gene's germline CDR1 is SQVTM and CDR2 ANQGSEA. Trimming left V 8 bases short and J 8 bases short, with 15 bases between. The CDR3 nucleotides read TGCAGCATAACGAGGGGATGGGGCTACACCTTC. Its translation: CSITRGWGYTF.

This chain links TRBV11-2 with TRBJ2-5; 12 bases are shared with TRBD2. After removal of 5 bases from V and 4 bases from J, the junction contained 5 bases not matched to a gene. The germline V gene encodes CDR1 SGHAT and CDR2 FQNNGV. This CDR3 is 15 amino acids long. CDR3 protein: CASSPTSGGLETQYF. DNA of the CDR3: TGTGCCAGCAGCCCGACTAGCGGGGGTTTAGAGACCCAGTACTTC.

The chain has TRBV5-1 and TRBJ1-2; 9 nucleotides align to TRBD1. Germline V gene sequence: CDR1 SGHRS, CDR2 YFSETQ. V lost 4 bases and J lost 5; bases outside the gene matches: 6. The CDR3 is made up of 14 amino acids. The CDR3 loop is CASSGGQGIYGYTF. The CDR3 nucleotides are TGCGCCAGCAGCGGTGGACAGGGGATTTATGGCTACACCTTC.

The DNA of the CDR3 is TGTGCCAGCAGTGAAAACTCGAACAATCAGCCCCAGCATTTT. Translation gives CASSENSNNQPQHF. V is TRBV2 and J is TRBJ1-5; unclear D gene. Trimming stripped 2 bases from V and 3 bases from J, with 8 bases between. The CDR3 contains 14 residues. Looked up from germline, CDR1 is SNHLY and CDR2 is FYNNEI.

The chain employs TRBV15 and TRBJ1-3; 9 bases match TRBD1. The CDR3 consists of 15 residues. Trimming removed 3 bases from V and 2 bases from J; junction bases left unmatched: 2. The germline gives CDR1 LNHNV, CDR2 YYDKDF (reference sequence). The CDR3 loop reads CATSRTGGTGNTIYF. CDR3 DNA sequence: TGTGCCACCAGCAGGACAGGGGGTACTGGAAACACCATATATTTT. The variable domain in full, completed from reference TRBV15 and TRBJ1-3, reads DAMVIQNPRYQVTQFGKPVTLSCSQTLNHNVMYWYQQKSSQAPKLLFHYYDKDFNNEADTPDNFQSRRPNTSFCFLDIRSPGLGDTAMYLCATSRTGGTGNTIYFGEGSWLTVV.

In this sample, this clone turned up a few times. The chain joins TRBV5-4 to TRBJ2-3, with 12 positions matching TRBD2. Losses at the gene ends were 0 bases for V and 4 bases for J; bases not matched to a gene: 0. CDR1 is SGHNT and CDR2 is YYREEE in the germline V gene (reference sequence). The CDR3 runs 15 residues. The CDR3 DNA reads TGTGCCAGCAGCTTGGGACTAGCGGGGGCAGATACGCAGTATTTT. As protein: CASSLGLAGADTQYF.

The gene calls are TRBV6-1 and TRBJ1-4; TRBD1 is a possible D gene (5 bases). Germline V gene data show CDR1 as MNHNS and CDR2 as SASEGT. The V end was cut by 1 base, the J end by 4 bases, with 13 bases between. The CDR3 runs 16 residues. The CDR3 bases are TGTGCCAGCAGTGAAGGGACACCTCGTTATAATGAAAAACTGTTTTTT. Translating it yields CASSEGTPRYNEKLFF.

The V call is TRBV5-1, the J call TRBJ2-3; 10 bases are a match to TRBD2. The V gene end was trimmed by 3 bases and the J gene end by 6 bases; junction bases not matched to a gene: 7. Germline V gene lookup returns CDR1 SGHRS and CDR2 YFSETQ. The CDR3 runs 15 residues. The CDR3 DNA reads TGCGCCAGCAGCTCCATAGCGGGGGGCCCCGATACGCAGTATTTT. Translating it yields CASSSIAGGPDTQYF.